Listed below are T cell receptor beta chains from one sample, sequenced in a study of shared clonotypes between healthy human individuals. The assay was immunoSEQ multiplex PCR, and TCRdb's table has in-frame clones only and misses some. The sample yields about 490,000 clones, 75% to 85% seen once. The specimen sequenced was PBMCs. These TCRs come from a woman in her 40s in good health. Some clones in this sample may be carry-over from other donors' samples. The CDR3 runs from the conserved cysteine through the conserved F or W. The order of the fields is clone size, D gene, V gene, CDR3 length, J gene, CDR3 protein, CDR3 DNA. The D gene is left open where the match is weak. Rows may omit the clone size; those that give it use once, few, many or a size class.

few	NA	TRBV29-1	11	TRBJ2-7	CSKSSPYEQYF	TGCAGCAAAAGTAGTCCCTACGAGCAGTACTTC
NA	TRBD1	TRBV6-5	13	TRBJ2-7	CASSVGTGYEQYF	TGTGCCAGCAGTGTCGGGACAGGCTACGAGCAGTACTTC
NA	TRBD1	TRBV5-1	15	TRBJ1-1	CASSSRTGGERQAFF	TGCGCCAGCAGCTCCCGGACAGGGGGCGAAAGGCAGGCTTTCTTT
many	TRBD1	TRBV15	16	TRBJ2-2	CATSSRDSRNTGELFF	TGTGCCACCAGCAGTCGGGACAGCAGGAACACCGGGGAGCTGTTTTTT
once	NA	TRBV5-1	12	TRBJ2-7	CASKGIAYEQYF	TGCGCCAGCAAGGGGATTGCCTACGAGCAGTACTTC
NA	TRBD1	TRBV18	16	TRBJ1-1	CASSPTGTGLSTEAFF	TGTGCCAGCTCACCGACCGGGACAGGGCTGAGCACTGAAGCTTTCTTT
NA	TRBD1	TRBV5-6	17	TRBJ2-5	CASSLVMGGQGEETQYF	TGTGCCAGCAGCTTGGTAATGGGGGGACAGGGTGAGGAGACCCAGTACTTC
NA	TRBD2	TRBV2	13	TRBJ2-7	CASSASGGYEQYF	TGTGCCAGCAGCGCTAGCGGGGGCTACGAGCAGTACTTC
NA	TRBD2	TRBV7-2	17	TRBJ2-3	CASSTWTSGVGTDTQYF	TGTGCCAGCAGCACCTGGACTAGCGGGGTGGGAACAGATACGCAGTATTTT
NA	TRBD2	TRBV7-6	15	TRBJ2-2	CASSSWRESTGELFF	TGTGCCAGCAGCTCCTGGCGGGAGAGTACCGGGGAGCTGTTTTTT